Following are 20 T cell receptor beta chains from one sample sequenced in a study of cytomegalovirus exposure and HLA in healthy donors. It was with 60 Vbeta and 13 Jbeta primers that the PCR ran. Clones were read by immunoSEQ multiplex PCR, and TCRdb kept only the in-frame ones, dropping some. This sample's table reports tens of thousands of clones. Sample: PBMCs. These receptors were collected from a middle-aged woman in good health and CMV-seronegative.

The V and J genes are TRBV28 and TRBJ1-2, with 7 bases identical to TRBD1. The CDR3 has 16 residues. Germline V CDR1 and CDR2: MDHEN, SYDVKM. J gave up 6 bases and V 4 bases, and 14 bases lay outside the gene matches. CDR3 in DNA: TGTGCCAGCAGTTCGCGACGACAGGGTTGGAAGAATGGCTACACCTTC. As protein: CASSSRRQGWKNGYTF.

The chain uses TRBV28 and TRBJ2-7, with TRBD1 identical over 7 bases. The length of the CDR3 is 15 residues. The J segment lost 5 bases and the V segment lost 1 base, leaving 8 bases of the junction unmatched. The germline gives CDR1 MDHEN, CDR2 SYDVKM. CDR3 sequence (DNA): TGTGCCAGCAGTTTATTTATGACAGGGAGCCACGAGCAGTACTTC. Protein sequence: CASSLFMTGSHEQYF.

V and J are TRBV7-9 and TRBJ1-2; D is possibly TRBD1 (5 bases). V lost 2 bases and J lost 8, with 9 bases in between. The CDR3 is 12 residues long. Per germline, CDR1 SEHNR and CDR2 FQNEAQ (reference sequence). The CDR3 region has the DNA TGTGCCAGCAGCTTACAGGGTGCGGGCTACACCTTC. Translated, it gives CASSLQGAGYTF.

This chain joins TRBV29-1 and TRBJ2-7; D is perhaps TRBD1 (6 bases). Trimming removed 5 bases at V and 3 bases at J, with 17 bases between. The germline CDR1 and CDR2 sequences are SQVTM and ANQGSEA. The CDR3 consists of 14 residues. The CDR3 coding sequence is TGCAGCGTTTTACTCACAGGGATGATCTACGAGCAGTACTTC. Amino acids: CSVLLTGMIYEQYF.

The chain combines TRBV30 with TRBJ2-1; the match to TRBD2 covers 11 bases. Germline V gene lookup returns CDR1 GTSNPN and CDR2 SVGIG (reference sequence). The CDR3 contains 14 residues. The junction had 4 bases not matched to a gene; V was cut back by 5 bases and J by 4 bases. CDR3 protein: CAWGTSGAYNEQFF. The CDR3 nucleotides read TGTGCCTGGGGGACTAGCGGAGCGTACAATGAGCAGTTCTTC.

The chain has TRBV27 and TRBJ1-2; D gene ambiguous. The V gene lost 3 bases and the J gene lost 9 bases, with 11 bases spanning the gap. CDR3 length equals 12 residues. Germline V gene sequence: CDR1 MNHEY, CDR2 SMNVEV (reference sequence). CDR3 loop: CASSLNGGSYTF. The CDR3 DNA follows: TGTGCCAGCAGTTTGAATGGAGGGAGCTACACCTTC.

The chain employs TRBV6-5 and TRBJ1-1; D perhaps matches TRBD1 (6 bases). The V and J ends lost 6 bases and 11 bases respectively, with 25 bases between them. From germline, CDR1 is MNHEY and CDR2 SVGAGI. The CDR3 runs to 15 residues. The CDR3 region has the DNA TGTGCCAGCAGCCCCTTATCGGACAGACCTCACCGGGCTTTCTTT. Its translation: CASSPLSDRPHRAFF.

The chain recombines TRBV11-1 with TRBJ2-5; TRBD2 agrees at 7 bases. Trimming removed 3 bases from V and 5 bases from J; junction bases left unmatched: 9. The CDR3 is made up of 15 amino acids. CDR1 is SGHAT and CDR2 is FQDESV in the germline V gene (reference sequence). Here the CDR3 DNA reads TGTGCCAGCAGCTTTTCGGCGGGAGCCCAGGAGACCCAGTACTTC. Translation: CASSFSAGAQETQYF.

This rearrangement joins TRBV19 to TRBJ1-6, with D hard to call. The CDR3 consists of 12 residues. Germline assignment: CDR1 LNHDA and CDR2 SQIVND (reference sequence). V gave up 5 bases and J gave up 8 bases, with 7 bases separating them. The CDR3 here is CASSQLDSPLHF. CDR3 DNA sequence: TGTGCCAGTAGTCAGCTAGATTCACCCCTCCACTTT.

As concerns this clone: At one of its ends the junction is not consistent with the germline gene, which may arise from a read error. The CDR3 loop is CASRPRWSSDNEQFF. The CDR3 DNA sequence: TGTGCCAGCAGGCCTAGGTGGAGCTCCGACAATGAGCAGTTCTTC. This sequence joins TRBV6-5 and TRBJ2-1; D unclear. The germline CDR1 and CDR2 sequences are MNHEY and SVGAGI. The CDR3 is 15 residues long.

The chain employs TRBV18 and TRBJ2-5, with D possibly TRBD1 on 6 matching bases. The CDR3 sequence is 15 residues long. Germline V gene data show CDR1 as KGHSH and CDR2 as LQKENI. V was trimmed by 6 bases and J by 0 bases, leaving 14 bases between them. CDR3 DNA sequence: TGTGCCAGCTCCCCTCCGACAGGTTACCAAGAGACCCAGTACTTC. Translated, it gives CASSPPTGYQETQYF. The entire variable domain, with the rest obtained from reference TRBV18 and TRBJ2-5, is as follows: NAGVMQNPRHLVRRRGQEARLRCSPMKGHSHVYWYRQLPEEGLKFMVYLQKENIIDESGMPKERFSAEFPKEGPSILRIQQVVRGDSAAYFCASSPPTGYQETQYFGPGTRLLVL.

V and J are TRBV7-2 and TRBJ2-7; the match to TRBD2 covers 7 bases. The V segment lost 1 base and the J segment 2 bases; nucleotides outside the gene matches: 5. CDR3 length equals 15 residues. Germline V gene lookup returns CDR1 SGHTA and CDR2 FQGNSA. The CDR3 is CASSLEPGLAYEQYF. In nucleotides, the CDR3 is TGTGCCAGCAGCTTAGAGCCCGGACTAGCCTACGAGCAGTACTTC.

The chain combines TRBV30 with TRBJ1-5; D may be TRBD1 (6 bases). V dropped 2 bases and J dropped 2 bases, with 22 bases sitting between them. Germline V CDR1 and CDR2: GTSNPN, SVGIG (reference sequence). The CDR3 extends over 18 amino acids. The DNA of the CDR3 is TGTGCCTGGAGTACAGACTCCACAGGGCCCTGGGGCAATCAGCCCCAGCATTTT. It specifies CAWSTDSTGPWGNQPQHF.

The chain links TRBV7-6 to TRBJ2-5, with D possibly TRBD1 on 5 matching bases. This CDR3 is built from 13 residues. Germline loops: CDR1 SGHVS, CDR2 FNYEAQ. V lost 5 bases to trimming and J lost 4 bases, with 11 bases between them. CDR3 sequence: CASSPPGIETQYF. CDR3 DNA: TGTGCCAGCAGCCCACCAGGGATAGAGACCCAGTACTTC. The full variable domain, with the rest looked up from reference TRBV7-6 and TRBJ2-5, is GAGVSQSPRYKVTKRGQDVALRCDPISGHVSLYWYRQALGQGPEFLTYFNYEAQQDKSGLPNDRFSAERPEGSISTLTIQRTEQRDSAMYRCASSPPGIETQYFGPGTRLLVL.

This chain uses TRBV5-1 with TRBJ2-7, with 9 nucleotides matching TRBD1. Germline CDR1 reads SGHRS; CDR2 reads YFSETQ. The CDR3 length is 15 residues. V dropped 2 bases and J dropped 2; count of bases not matched to a gene: 5. Here the CDR3 DNA reads TGCGCCAGCAGCTTAACAGGGGGCGCGGCCTACGAGCAGTACTTC. It translates to CASSLTGGAAYEQYF.

The chain combines TRBV28 with TRBJ1-6; no definite D call. The CDR3 loop spans 11 amino acids. V lost 6 bases, J lost 9 bases, and 6 bases lay in between. Germline CDR1 is MDHEN and CDR2 is SYDVKM. CDR3 DNA: TGTGCCAGCAGCCTCCGTTCACCCCTCCACTTT. Translating gives CASSLRSPLHF.

V is TRBV5-1 and J is TRBJ1-6; 7 bases are a match to TRBD1. Germline V gene data show CDR1 as SGHRS and CDR2 as YFSETQ. CDR3 length: 13 residues. V shed 6 bases and J 8 bases; nucleotides not matched to a gene: 5. CDR3 sequence (DNA): TGCGCCAGCACGGGGGACAGAGATTCACCCCTCCACTTT. Protein sequence: CASTGDRDSPLHF.

The chain uses TRBV9 and TRBJ2-3; possible D gene TRBD2, 6 bases. This CDR3 spans 15 amino acids. V was trimmed by 0 bases and J by 1 base, leaving 9 bases between them. Germline CDR1 and CDR2: SGDLS and YYNGEE. The CDR3 reads CASSVAAGRTDTQYF. CDR3 sequence (DNA): TGTGCCAGCAGCGTAGCTGCGGGGCGCACAGATACGCAGTATTTT.

The chain combines TRBV5-4 with TRBJ2-5, with D possibly matching TRBD2 (6 bases). V was trimmed by 0 bases and J by 0 bases, leaving 9 bases between them. CDR1 and CDR2 (germline): SGHNT, YYREEE (reference sequence). This CDR3 is built from 15 residues. CDR3 in amino acids: CASSLAGEHQETQYF. CDR3 in DNA: TGTGCCAGCAGCTTGGCGGGGGAGCACCAAGAGACCCAGTACTTC.

The chain has TRBV30 and TRBJ2-7, with 9 bases matching TRBD1. The CDR3 runs to 15 residues. Germline V gene data show CDR1 as GTSNPN and CDR2 as SVGIG (reference sequence). V trimming: 2 bases; J trimming: 2 bases; junction bases outside the gene matches: 7. The CDR3 DNA follows: TGTGCCTGGAGTCGCGGACAGGGGATTACCTACGAGCAGTACTTC. Its translation is CAWSRGQGITYEQYF.